Presented here are 10 T cell receptor beta chains from one specimen sequenced in a study of cytomegalovirus exposure and HLA in healthy donors. With 60 Vbeta and 13 Jbeta primers, the PCR was carried out. Assay: immunoSEQ multiplex PCR; the TCRdb copy retains only in-frame clones and omits some. The sample totals around 150,000 clones. Sequencing input: PBMCs. These receptor sequences come from a woman aged 55-69 years in good health and CMV-seronegative.

The chain joins TRBV5-5 to TRBJ2-2; D not resolved. The V gene lost 0 bases and the J gene lost 3 bases, with 3 bases spanning the gap. The CDR3 consists of 13 residues. Germline V gives CDR1 SGHKS, CDR2 YYEKEE (reference sequence). CDR3 sequence reads: CASSLVDTGELFF. Written as DNA, the CDR3 is TGTGCCAGCAGCTTGGTAGACACCGGGGAGCTGTTTTTT. The entire variable domain, with the rest obtained from reference TRBV5-5 and TRBJ2-2, is as follows: DAGVTQSPTHLIKTRGQQVTLRCSPISGHKSVSWYQQVLGQGPQFIFQYYEKEERGRGNFPDRFSARQFPNYSSELNVNALLLGDSALYLCASSLVDTGELFFGEGSRLTVL.

The chain recombines TRBV6-1 with TRBJ1-1; possibly TRBD1 for D (6 bases). CDR1 and CDR2 from the germline V gene are MNHNS and SASEGT. The length of the CDR3 is 12 residues. V lost 6 bases and J 5 bases, leaving 10 bases between the germline ends. For the CDR3, the DNA is TGTGCCAGCAGGACAGGAAAAACTGAAGCTTTCTTT. It translates to CASRTGKTEAFF.

To note about this clone: Other nucleotide sequences from this sample produce the same CDR3. The V and J genes are TRBV7-3 and TRBJ1-1; TRBD1 agrees at 7 bases. Germline lookup yields CDR1 SGHTA and CDR2 FQGTGA. The CDR3 consists of 15 residues. The V segment lost 2 bases and the J segment 1 base; nucleotides outside the gene matches: 4. The CDR3: CASSLLGTENTEAFF. The DNA for the CDR3 is TGTGCCAGCAGCTTACTCGGGACAGAGAACACTGAAGCTTTCTTT.

The chain links TRBV7-9 to TRBJ2-2; TRBD1 aligns across 8 bases. V was pared by 5 bases and J by 5 bases, with 4 bases of the junction left unmatched. Germline V gene sequence: CDR1 SEHNR, CDR2 FQNEAQ (reference sequence). The CDR3 extends over 14 amino acids. The CDR3 coding sequence is TGTGCCAGCAGCGGGTGGACAGGGACCGGGGAGCTGTTTTTT. Translation gives CASSGWTGTGELFF.

This chain links TRBV7-6 with TRBJ2-3, with 10 bases identical to TRBD2. CDR3 size: 16 residues. Per germline, CDR1 SGHVS and CDR2 FNYEAQ. Unmatched junction bases numbered 4, after V lost 4 bases and J lost 0 bases. The CDR3 DNA sequence: TGTGCCAGCAGCTCAGGGACTAGCGTGAGCACAGATACGCAGTATTTT. Its protein product is CASSSGTSVSTDTQYF.

Worth noting for this clone: At one end, the junction sequence differs from germline, possibly due to a read error. Other nucleotide sequences in the sample specify the same CDR3. The CDR3 DNA reads as TGTGCCATCAGCGAGTCAACGGCTGGAAACACCATATATTTT. As protein: CAISESTAGNTIYF. The gene calls are TRBV10-3 and TRBJ1-3; D unclear. The CDR3 contains 14 residues. The germline CDR1 and CDR2 sequences are ENHRY and SYGVKD.

The chain joins TRBV5-5 to TRBJ2-3, with 8 bases identical to TRBD2. V was pared by 3 bases and J by 0 bases, with 12 bases of the junction left unmatched. Germline-derived CDR1 and CDR2 are SGHKS and YYEKEE (reference sequence). The CDR3 contains 18 residues. For the CDR3, the DNA is TGTGCCAGCAGCTCCGGAACTAGCGGCCTCATCAGCACAGATACGCAGTATTTT. Its translation: CASSSGTSGLISTDTQYF.

This chain connects TRBV18 to TRBJ1-5, with 9 nucleotides matching TRBD1. The V and J ends lost 5 bases and 4 bases, in that order; junction bases with no gene match: 9. The CDR3 covers 16 residues. From germline, CDR1 is KGHSH and CDR2 LQKENI. The CDR3 loop is CASSTSDRGSNQPQHF. For the CDR3, the DNA is TGTGCCAGCTCAACCTCGGACAGGGGTAGTAATCAGCCCCAGCATTTT.

The gene calls are TRBV5-1 and TRBJ2-3, with a tentative D call TRBD2 (6 bases). The CDR3 is 15 amino acids. The V gene lost 2 bases and the J gene lost 0 bases, with 10 bases spanning the gap. The germline V gene encodes CDR1 SGHRS and CDR2 YFSETQ. CDR3 residues: CASSFSGTSTDTQYF. In DNA form, the CDR3 reads TGCGCCAGCAGCTTCTCCGGGACTAGCACAGATACGCAGTATTTT.

The V gene is TRBV7-9, the J gene TRBJ1-1, with D maybe TRBD1 (6 bases). Germline CDR1 SEHNR, CDR2 FQNEAQ (reference sequence). The CDR3 extends over 16 amino acids. V shed 5 bases and J shed 0 bases, with 16 bases lying between them. The CDR3, as DNA: TGTGCCAGCAGCAAGAACAGGGTTGAGTTGAACACTGAAGCTTTCTTT. It specifies CASSKNRVELNTEAFF.